These T cell receptor beta chains were read from a single sample in a study of blood T cell repertoires in COVID-19. TCRdb keeps only in-frame clones here, not all; method: immunoSEQ multiplex PCR. The top ten hold around 6% of the sample, which has roughly 250,000 clones, around 90% seen once. Specimen: PBMCs or T cells enriched from blood (not recorded which). Receptors were obtained from a woman aged 25 to 39 with acute COVID-19. Both conserved end residues are part of each CDR3. A D gene is named only where the DNA matches it firmly. Not every row has a clone size; where given, it reads once, few, many or a size class.

abundance	v_gene	j_gene	d_gene	CDR3aa	CDR3nt
-	TRBV2	TRBJ1-2	-	CASSEVRDNYGYTF	TGTGCCAGCAGTGAAGTCAGGGATAACTATGGCTACACCTTC
-	TRBV6-2/TRBV6-3	TRBJ2-3	-	CASSTPVSAATQYF	TGTGCCAGCAGTACCCCCGTATCCGCGGCAACGCAGTATTTT
-	TRBV19	TRBJ1-1	-	CASSTTGREKAFF	TGTGCCAGTAGCACCACAGGGAGAGAGAAAGCTTTCTTT
-	TRBV5-1	TRBJ2-7	-	CASSLVSAGYYEQYF	TGCGCCAGCAGCTTGGTGTCGGCAGGTTACTACGAGCAGTACTTC
-	TRBV19	TRBJ2-7	-	CASSIGGELGFYEQYF	TGTGCCAGTAGTATAGGGGGAGAGTTAGGATTCTACGAGCAGTACTTC
-	TRBV6-5	TRBJ2-7	-	CASSYSTGYYEQYF	TGTGCCAGCAGTTACTCAACAGGGTACTACGAGCAGTACTTC
-	TRBV3-1/TRBV3-2	TRBJ2-1	-	CASSQGYGEQFF	TGTGCCAGCAGCCAAGGGTACGGTGAGCAGTTCTTC
-	TRBV14	TRBJ2-7	TRBD2	CASSQDPPSGGRYEQYF	TGTGCCAGCAGCCAAGACCCTCCTAGCGGGGGGCGGTACGAGCAGTACTTC
-	TRBV7-8	TRBJ2-3	TRBD2	CASTLLAAGDTQYF	TGTGCCAGCACCCTTCTAGCGGCGGGGGATACGCAGTATTTT
-	TRBV29-1	TRBJ2-1	TRBD2	CSALGLAGGSFGEQFF	TGCAGCGCCCTGGGACTAGCGGGGGGGAGTTTCGGTGAGCAGTTCTTC
-	TRBV7-6	TRBJ2-1	TRBD2	CASGGLAGSSGEQFF	TGTGCCAGCGGGGGGCTAGCGGGAAGTTCAGGGGAGCAGTTCTTC
-	TRBV28	TRBJ2-5	-	CASSLLAGRGKGTQYF	TGTGCCAGCAGTTTACTTGCGGGGAGGGGGAAAGGGACCCAGTACTTC
-	TRBV18	TRBJ2-3	TRBD2	CASSPAENSGNSDTQYF	TGTGCCAGCTCACCAGCTGAAAATAGCGGGAACTCAGATACGCAGTATTTT
-	TRBV28	TRBJ2-3	TRBD2	CASGGSRTDTQYF	TGTGCCAGCGGCGGGAGTAGAACAGATACGCAGTATTTT
-	TRBV6-2/TRBV6-3	TRBJ2-3	TRBD2	CASSRGGSTDTQYF	TGTGCCAGCAGTCGGGGAGGGAGCACAGATACGCAGTATTTT
-	TRBV3-1/TRBV3-2	TRBJ2-7	-	CASSQEPQVYEQYF	TGTGCCAGCAGCCAAGAACCTCAGGTCTACGAGCAGTACTTC
-	TRBV5-5	TRBJ2-6	-	CASSFFNIRSGANVLTF	TGTGCCAGCAGCTTCTTCAACATCCGCTCTGGGGCCAACGTCCTGACTTTC
-	TRBV7-6	TRBJ2-2	TRBD1	CASSRQGARTGELFF	TGTGCCAGCAGCCGACAGGGGGCACGGACCGGGGAGCTGTTTTTT
-	TRBV21-1	TRBJ2-3	-	CASSKQGLAGGPDTQYF	TGTGCCAGCAGCAAGCAGGGACTAGCGGGAGGGCCGGATACGCAGTATTTT
-	TRBV28	TRBJ2-2	-	CASRGRASGELFF	TGTGCCAGCAGGGGCAGGGCTTCCGGGGAGCTGTTTTTT
-	TRBV14	TRBJ2-3	TRBD2	CASSQIGGTDTQYF	TGTGCCAGCAGCCAGATCGGGGGGACAGATACGCAGTATTTT
-	TRBV2	TRBJ2-1	-	CASSTLGGAEQFF	TGTGCCAGCAGTACACTAGGGGGGGCTGAGCAGTTCTTC
-	TRBV6-1	TRBJ2-4	TRBD2	CASSEEDWLAGGPSVNIQYF	TGTGCCAGCAGTGAAGAGGATTGGCTAGCGGGGGGGCCGTCGGTAAACATTCAGTACTTC
-	TRBV5-1	TRBJ2-4	-	CASSQFQGAKNIQYF	TGCGCCAGCAGCCAATTTCAGGGGGCCAAAAACATTCAGTACTTC
-	TRBV6-5	TRBJ2-7	-	CASSHTAGQGYEQYF	TGTGCCAGCAGCCATACCGCAGGGCAGGGCTACGAGCAGTACTTC
few	TRBV2	TRBJ1-4	-	CASSVRQPNEKLFF	TGTGCCAGCAGTGTGAGACAGCCTAATGAAAAACTGTTTTTT
-	TRBV28	TRBJ1-2	-	CASSWTEPNYGYTF	TGTGCCAGCAGCTGGACAGAACCTAACTATGGCTACACCTTC
-	TRBV28	TRBJ1-2	-	CASSDTRWYGYTF	TGTGCCAGCAGTGATACACGATGGTATGGCTACACCTTC
-	TRBV24-1	TRBJ2-7	TRBD2	CATSDSRTSGRLEQYF	TGTGCCACCAGTGACTCCCGGACTAGCGGGAGGCTTGAGCAGTACTTC
few	TRBV3-1/TRBV3-2	TRBJ1-6	TRBD1	CASSQVLDRAPLHF	TGTGCCAGCAGCCAAGTCTTGGACAGGGCCCCCCTCCACTTT
few	TRBV29-1	TRBJ2-6	TRBD2	CSAGGRGANVLTF	TGCAGCGCGGGCGGGAGGGGGGCCAACGTCCTGACTTTC
-	TRBV24-1	TRBJ2-1	TRBD2	CATSDLAGGRNEQFF	TGTGCCACCAGTGATTTGGCGGGGGGGCGAAATGAGCAGTTCTTC
-	TRBV5-6	TRBJ2-7	-	CASSLPELYEQYF	TGTGCCAGCAGCTTGCCGGAGCTCTACGAGCAGTACTTC
once	TRBV5-4	TRBJ1-2	TRBD1	CASSLAAGQANYGYTF	TGTGCCAGCAGCTTGGCGGCGGGACAGGCTAACTATGGCTACACCTTC
-	TRBV11-1	TRBJ2-3	-	CASSSRGLSSTDTQYF	TGTGCCAGCAGCTCCAGGGGACTATCTAGCACAGATACGCAGTATTTT
-	TRBV27	TRBJ2-1	-	CASRGRGQHSYNEQFF	TGTGCCAGCAGAGGAAGAGGACAGCACTCCTACAATGAGCAGTTCTTC
-	TRBV23-1	TRBJ2-5	TRBD1	CASSQPSETGVETQYF	TGCGCCAGCAGTCAGCCCTCCGAGACAGGGGTAGAGACCCAGTACTTC
-	TRBV4-3	TRBJ1-1	-	CASSQDGGGSTEAFF	TGCGCCAGCAGCCAAGATGGGGGGGGGTCCACTGAAGCTTTCTTT
-	TRBV3-1/TRBV3-2	TRBJ1-3	-	CASSQTHTASYGNTIYF	TGTGCCAGCAGCCAAACTCACACAGCTTCCTATGGAAACACCATATATTTT
-	TRBV2	TRBJ2-2	-	CASSEAWRADTGELFF	TGTGCCAGCAGTGAAGCGTGGCGGGCTGATACCGGGGAGCTGTTTTTT
-	TRBV7-3	TRBJ1-1	TRBD1	CASSGQGGTEAFF	TGTGCCAGCAGCGGACAGGGGGGCACTGAAGCTTTCTTT
-	TRBV27	TRBJ2-7	-	CASSLGARTYEQYF	TGTGCCAGCAGTTTAGGGGCCCGAACCTACGAGCAGTACTTC
-	TRBV13	TRBJ2-7	-	CASSGSGQSYEQYF	TGTGCCAGCAGCGGATCCGGACAGTCCTACGAGCAGTACTTC
-	TRBV27	TRBJ1-1	-	CASSRQRGMNTEAFF	TGTGCCAGCAGCCGGCAGCGGGGGATGAACACTGAAGCTTTCTTT
-	TRBV28	TRBJ2-7	TRBD1	CASSSPGQFYEQYF	TGTGCCAGCAGCTCGCCGGGACAGTTCTACGAGCAGTACTTC
-	TRBV3-1/TRBV3-2	TRBJ2-7	TRBD2	CASSQGHRKLAGEYEQYF	TGTGCCAGCAGCCAAGGCCATAGAAAACTAGCGGGAGAATACGAGCAGTACTTC
-	TRBV7-6	TRBJ1-1	-	CASSSVALSETEAFF	TGTGCCAGCAGCTCCGTTGCTCTGTCGGAGACTGAAGCTTTCTTT
-	TRBV19	TRBJ2-1	-	CASSASGTYNEQFF	TGTGCCAGTAGTGCATCCGGGACTTACAATGAGCAGTTCTTC
-	TRBV6-5	TRBJ1-1	-	CASSQGNTEAFF	TGTGCCAGCAGTCAGGGTAACACTGAAGCTTTCTTT
-	TRBV12-2	TRBJ1-4	-	CASRLTGGDEKLFF	TGTGCAAGTCGCTTAACAGGGGGCGATGAAAAACTGTTTTTT
-	TRBV3-1/TRBV3-2	TRBJ2-1	TRBD2	CASSPIPTGTRLNEQFF	TGTGCCAGCAGCCCTATACCAACCGGGACTAGGCTTAATGAGCAGTTCTTC
few	TRBV7-9	TRBJ2-7	TRBD1	CASSLIGGQGAGEQYF	TGTGCCAGCAGCTTGATCGGAGGACAGGGGGCTGGAGAGCAGTACTTC
-	TRBV7-8	TRBJ2-7	TRBD2	CASSLVGRGGAYEQYF	TGTGCCAGCAGCTTAGTAGGGCGGGGGGGCGCCTACGAGCAGTACTTC
once	TRBV14	TRBJ2-1	-	CASSLIKIPAAEQFF	TGTGCCAGCAGCCTTATTAAGATTCCCGCCGCGGAGCAGTTCTTC
-	TRBV18	TRBJ2-7	-	CASSPRDTSYEQYF	TGTGCCAGCTCACCGAGGGACACCTCCTACGAGCAGTACTTC
-	TRBV5-1	TRBJ2-1	-	CASSSGRTYNEQFF	TGCGCCAGCAGCTCAGGCCGTACCTACAATGAGCAGTTCTTC